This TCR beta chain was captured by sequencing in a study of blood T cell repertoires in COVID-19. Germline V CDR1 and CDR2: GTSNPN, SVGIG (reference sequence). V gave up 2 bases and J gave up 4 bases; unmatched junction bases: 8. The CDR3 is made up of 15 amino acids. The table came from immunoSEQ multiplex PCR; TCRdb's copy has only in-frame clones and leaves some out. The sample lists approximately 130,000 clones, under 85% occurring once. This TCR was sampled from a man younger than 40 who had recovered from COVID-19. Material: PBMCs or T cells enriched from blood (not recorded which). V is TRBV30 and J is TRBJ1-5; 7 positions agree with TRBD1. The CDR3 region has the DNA TGTGCCTGGAGTTTCCGGGACAGCTATAATCAGCCCCAGCATTTT. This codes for CAWSFRDSYNQPQHF.